The source of this TCR beta chain is a study of shared clonotypes between healthy human individuals. General study points: Since donors were few, the genetic and exposure-history diversity represented was limited. As a rule, naive subsets had a larger estimated richness than memory subsets. Across a handful of donors, naive CD4 shared roughly 5%, naive CD8 more than 3%, memory CD4 more than 2%, memory CD8 about 0.4%.

Regarding this clone: Its specificity is unknown.

Sequencing used immunoSEQ multiplex PCR; TCRdb keeps in-frame clones, though not all of them. The sample contains about 590,000 clones, around 95% of which appear only once. Trimming stripped 0 bases from V and 0 bases from J, with 9 bases between. The CDR3 length is 16 residues. CDR1 and CDR2 (germline): MNHEY, SMNVEV (reference sequence). Naive CD8 cells, CD45RO-negative and positively selected for CCR7, excluded terminally differentiated effector memory CD45RA+ cells. The chain is built from TRBV27 and TRBJ2-1, with D perhaps TRBD1 or TRBD2 (6 bases each). The sequencing sample was made of naive CD8+ T cells sorted from blood. The sequence derives from a woman in her 30s in good health. The CDR3 DNA reads TGTGCCAGCAGTTTATCCGCGGGACACTCCTACAATGAGCAGTTCTTC. The encoded protein is CASSLSAGHSYNEQFF.